The rows below give T cell receptor beta chains drawn from one sample of a study of T cells in localized non-small cell lung cancer. Here immunoSEQ multiplex PCR was the method, and the copy in TCRdb shows in-frame clones only, minus some. The table lists 100,000 to 150,000 clones, about 90% of them singletons. The sample was peripheral blood, taken before any cancer treatment. The receptors originated from an older female donor with stage I lung adenocarcinoma. Each CDR3 is given with its conserved first and last residue. D genes are given only for firm matches. Some rows mark clone size as missing; the rest say once, few, many or name a class of expanded clone.

clone size: NA
J gene: TRBJ2-5
CDR3 length: 15
V gene: TRBV6-5
D gene: TRBD1
CDR3 DNA: TGTGCCAGCAGTACCGGGACAGGGGGCCCAGAGACCCAGTACTTC
CDR3 protein: CASSTGTGGPETQYF

clone size: NA
J gene: TRBJ1-1
CDR3 length: 15
V gene: TRBV27
D gene: NA
CDR3 DNA: TGTGCCAGCAGATACGTTCCCGGGACACCCTCTGAAGCTTTCTTT
CDR3 protein: CASRYVPGTPSEAFF

clone size: NA
J gene: TRBJ2-7
CDR3 length: 18
V gene: TRBV2
D gene: TRBD2
CDR3 DNA: TGTGCCAGCTCTAAAGATACTAGCGGTACATCTCGCTCCTACGAGCAGTACTTC
CDR3 protein: CASSKDTSGTSRSYEQYF

clone size: NA
J gene: TRBJ1-2
CDR3 length: 14
V gene: TRBV5-5
D gene: NA
CDR3 DNA: TGTGCCAGCGCCACGGATACCATAGAGGGGGGCTACACCTTC
CDR3 protein: CASATDTIEGGYTF

clone size: NA
J gene: TRBJ1-4
CDR3 length: 17
V gene: TRBV15
D gene: NA
CDR3 DNA: TGTGCCACCAGAGCAGTAGGTGGTTCGGCAACTAATGAAAAACTGTTTTTT
CDR3 protein: CATRAVGGSATNEKLFF

clone size: NA
J gene: TRBJ1-4
CDR3 length: 18
V gene: TRBV14
D gene: TRBD1
CDR3 DNA: TGTGCCAGCAGCCAAGATCCCCGCACGACAGGGGTTAATGAAAAACTGTTTTTT
CDR3 protein: CASSQDPRTTGVNEKLFF

clone size: NA
J gene: TRBJ2-1
CDR3 length: 14
V gene: TRBV27
D gene: NA
CDR3 DNA: TGTGCCAGCAGTTTATCCACAGTGTTCAATGAGCAGTTCTTC
CDR3 protein: CASSLSTVFNEQFF

clone size: NA
J gene: TRBJ2-5
CDR3 length: 15
V gene: TRBV28
D gene: TRBD2
CDR3 DNA: TGTGCCAGCAGAGGAGCGGGAGGGGTGGAAGAGACCCAGTACTTC
CDR3 protein: CASRGAGGVEETQYF

clone size: NA
J gene: TRBJ2-3
CDR3 length: 15
V gene: TRBV29-1
D gene: TRBD2
CDR3 DNA: TGCAGCGTTGGGGGACTAGCGGGAGATTTGAATACGCAGTATTTT
CDR3 protein: CSVGGLAGDLNTQYF

clone size: NA
J gene: TRBJ2-7
CDR3 length: 14
V gene: TRBV7-3
D gene: NA
CDR3 DNA: TGTGCCAGCAGCCCCGTAGGCGGGGGCCACGAGCAGTACTTC
CDR3 protein: CASSPVGGGHEQYF

clone size: NA
J gene: TRBJ2-3
CDR3 length: 13
V gene: TRBV6-6
D gene: NA
CDR3 DNA: TGTGCCAGCAGTTACATGGGTTCAGATACGCAGTATTTT
CDR3 protein: CASSYMGSDTQYF

clone size: NA
J gene: TRBJ1-5
CDR3 length: 14
V gene: TRBV9
D gene: NA
CDR3 DNA: TGTGCCAGCAGCGCGGGACTAAGGAATCAGCCCCAGCATTTT
CDR3 protein: CASSAGLRNQPQHF

clone size: once
J gene: TRBJ1-4
CDR3 length: 18
V gene: TRBV18
D gene: NA
CDR3 DNA: TGTGCCAGCTCACGAGATCTCCAGGGTTCTTCTTCTAATGAAAAACTGTTTTTT
CDR3 protein: CASSRDLQGSSSNEKLFF

clone size: NA
J gene: TRBJ2-7
CDR3 length: 12
V gene: TRBV2
D gene: NA
CDR3 DNA: TGTGCCGGGCGGCAGGGATCATACGAGCAGTACTTC
CDR3 protein: CAGRQGSYEQYF

clone size: NA
J gene: TRBJ2-7
CDR3 length: 11
V gene: TRBV2
D gene: NA
CDR3 DNA: TGTGCCAGCAAAACCCGGGACCTCGCGTACTTC
CDR3 protein: CASKTRDLAYF

clone size: once
J gene: TRBJ2-6
CDR3 length: 19
V gene: TRBV27
D gene: NA
CDR3 DNA: TGTGCCAGCAGTTCGACCTATTCAGGGTCTCTGAGGGGGGCCAACGTCCTGACTTTC
CDR3 protein: CASSSTYSGSLRGANVLTF

clone size: NA
J gene: TRBJ2-7
CDR3 length: 15
V gene: TRBV10-2
D gene: TRBD1
CDR3 DNA: TGCGCCAGCAAGGGGGGACAGGGGTCTTCCTACGAGCAGTACTTC
CDR3 protein: CASKGGQGSSYEQYF

clone size: few
J gene: TRBJ2-1
CDR3 length: 14
V gene: TRBV4-1
D gene: NA
CDR3 DNA: TGCGCCAGCAGCCATCAACGGGCTCCCGCCGAGCAGTTCTTC
CDR3 protein: CASSHQRAPAEQFF

clone size: once
J gene: TRBJ2-3
CDR3 length: 14
V gene: TRBV5-1
D gene: NA
CDR3 DNA: TGCGCCAGCAGCTTTAGTGGTAGCACAGATACGCAGTATTTT
CDR3 protein: CASSFSGSTDTQYF

clone size: NA
J gene: TRBJ2-7
CDR3 length: 13
V gene: TRBV10-1
D gene: TRBD1
CDR3 DNA: TGCGCCAGCACGGGGACAGGGATCCACGAGCAGTACTTC
CDR3 protein: CASTGTGIHEQYF